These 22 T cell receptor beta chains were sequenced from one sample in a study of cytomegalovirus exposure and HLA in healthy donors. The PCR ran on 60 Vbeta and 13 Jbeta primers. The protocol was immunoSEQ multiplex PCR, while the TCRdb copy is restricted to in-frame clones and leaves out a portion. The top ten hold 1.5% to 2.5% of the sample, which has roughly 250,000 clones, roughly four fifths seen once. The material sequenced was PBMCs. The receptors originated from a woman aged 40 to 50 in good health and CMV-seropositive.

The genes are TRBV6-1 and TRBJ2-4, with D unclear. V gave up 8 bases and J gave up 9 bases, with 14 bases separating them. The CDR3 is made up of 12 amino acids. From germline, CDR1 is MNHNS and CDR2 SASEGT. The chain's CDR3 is CASQTSSGIQYF. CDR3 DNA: TGTGCCAGCCAGACTTCCTCTGGCATTCAGTACTTC.

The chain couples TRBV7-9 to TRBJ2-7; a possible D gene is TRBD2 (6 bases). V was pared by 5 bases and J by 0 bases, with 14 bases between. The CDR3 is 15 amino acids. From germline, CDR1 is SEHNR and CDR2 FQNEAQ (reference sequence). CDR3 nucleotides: TGTGCCAGCAGCCAACAGGACGGGAGCTCCTACGAGCAGTACTTC. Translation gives CASSQQDGSSYEQYF. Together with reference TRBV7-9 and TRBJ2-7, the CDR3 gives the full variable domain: DTGVSQNPRHKITKRGQNVTFRCDPISEHNRLYWYRQTLGQGPEFLTYFQNEAQLEKSRLLSDRFSAERPKGSFSTLEIQRTEQGDSAMYLCASSQQDGSSYEQYFGPGTRLTVT.

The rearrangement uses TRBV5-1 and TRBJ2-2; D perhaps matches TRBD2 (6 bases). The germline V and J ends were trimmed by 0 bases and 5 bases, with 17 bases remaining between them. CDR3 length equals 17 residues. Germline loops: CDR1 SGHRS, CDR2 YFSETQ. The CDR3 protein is CASSLGPASEGTGELFF. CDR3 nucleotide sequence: TGCGCCAGCAGCTTGGGTCCCGCTAGCGAGGGAACCGGGGAGCTGTTTTTT.

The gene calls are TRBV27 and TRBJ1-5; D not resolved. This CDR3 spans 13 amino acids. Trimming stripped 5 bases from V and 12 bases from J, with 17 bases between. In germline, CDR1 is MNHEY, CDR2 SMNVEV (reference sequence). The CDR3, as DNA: TGTGCCAGCAGTGTTCAGCCCCAGCTAGACCAGCATTTT. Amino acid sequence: CASSVQPQLDQHF.

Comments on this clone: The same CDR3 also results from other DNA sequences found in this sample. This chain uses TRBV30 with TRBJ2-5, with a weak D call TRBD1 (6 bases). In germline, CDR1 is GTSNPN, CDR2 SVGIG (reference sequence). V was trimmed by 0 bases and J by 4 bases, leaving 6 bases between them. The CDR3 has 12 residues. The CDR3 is CAWSVQGETQYF. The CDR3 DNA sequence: TGTGCCTGGAGTGTACAGGGAGAGACCCAGTACTTC.

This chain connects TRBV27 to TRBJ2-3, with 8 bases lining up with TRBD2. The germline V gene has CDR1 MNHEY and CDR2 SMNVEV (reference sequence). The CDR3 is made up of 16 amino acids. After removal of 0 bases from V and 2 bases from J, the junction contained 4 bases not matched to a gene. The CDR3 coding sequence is TGTGCCAGCAGTTTATCAACTAGCGGCCACACAGATACGCAGTATTTT. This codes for CASSLSTSGHTDTQYF.

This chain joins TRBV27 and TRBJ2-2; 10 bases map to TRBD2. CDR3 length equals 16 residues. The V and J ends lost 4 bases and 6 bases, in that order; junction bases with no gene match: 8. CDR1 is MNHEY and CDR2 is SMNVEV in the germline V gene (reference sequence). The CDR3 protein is CASSSGRAGGPGELFF. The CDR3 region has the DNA TGTGCCAGCAGTTCTGGACGAGCGGGAGGGCCCGGGGAGCTGTTTTTT.

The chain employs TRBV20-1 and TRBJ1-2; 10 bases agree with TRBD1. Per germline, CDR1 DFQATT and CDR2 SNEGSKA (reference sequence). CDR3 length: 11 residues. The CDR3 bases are TGCAGAGCCGGGACAGGGGTCGAGTACACCTTC. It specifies CRAGTGVEYTF.

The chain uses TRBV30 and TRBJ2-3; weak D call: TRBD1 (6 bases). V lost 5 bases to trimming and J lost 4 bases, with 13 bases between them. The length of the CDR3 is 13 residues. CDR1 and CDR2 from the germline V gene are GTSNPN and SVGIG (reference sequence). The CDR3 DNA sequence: TGTGCCTGGGCCCCAGGACAGCCAGATACGCAGTATTTT. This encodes CAWAPGQPDTQYF.

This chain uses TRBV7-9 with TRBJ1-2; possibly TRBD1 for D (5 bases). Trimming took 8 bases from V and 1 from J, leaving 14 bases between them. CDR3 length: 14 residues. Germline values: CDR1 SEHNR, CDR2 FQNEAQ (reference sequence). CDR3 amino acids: CASGTDTFNYGYTF. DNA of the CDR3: TGTGCCAGCGGAACGGACACGTTTAACTATGGCTACACCTTC.

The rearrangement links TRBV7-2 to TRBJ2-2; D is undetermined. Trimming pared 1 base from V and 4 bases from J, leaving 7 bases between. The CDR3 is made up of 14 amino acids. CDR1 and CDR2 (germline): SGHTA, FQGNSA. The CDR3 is CASSLGSSTGELFF. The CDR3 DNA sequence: TGTGCCAGCAGCTTAGGCTCTAGCACCGGGGAGCTGTTTTTT.

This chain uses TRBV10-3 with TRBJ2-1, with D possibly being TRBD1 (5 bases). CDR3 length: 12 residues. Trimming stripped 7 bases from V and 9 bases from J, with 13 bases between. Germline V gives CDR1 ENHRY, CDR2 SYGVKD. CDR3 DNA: TGTGCCATCATGGGTTCAGGGTTTGAGCAGTTCTTC. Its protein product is CAIMGSGFEQFF.

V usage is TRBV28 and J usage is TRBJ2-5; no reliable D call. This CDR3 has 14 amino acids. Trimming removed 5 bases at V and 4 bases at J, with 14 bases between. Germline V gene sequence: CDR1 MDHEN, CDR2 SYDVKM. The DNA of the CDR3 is TGTGCCAGCAGTCCATCGACCCCGGGAGAGACCCAGTACTTC. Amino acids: CASSPSTPGETQYF.

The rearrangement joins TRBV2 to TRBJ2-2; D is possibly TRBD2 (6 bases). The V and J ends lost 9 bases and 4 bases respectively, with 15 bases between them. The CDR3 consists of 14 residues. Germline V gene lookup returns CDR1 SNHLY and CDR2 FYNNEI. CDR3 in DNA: TGTGCCAGTAAACGGAGGGATGGCACCGGGGAGCTGTTTTTT. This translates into CASKRRDGTGELFF.

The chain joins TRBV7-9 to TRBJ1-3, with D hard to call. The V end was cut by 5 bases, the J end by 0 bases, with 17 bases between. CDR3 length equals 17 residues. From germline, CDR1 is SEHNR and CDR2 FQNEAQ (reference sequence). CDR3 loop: CASSLEGLYSSGNTIYF. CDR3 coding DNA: TGTGCCAGCAGCCTTGAAGGACTCTACTCCTCTGGAAACACCATATATTTT.

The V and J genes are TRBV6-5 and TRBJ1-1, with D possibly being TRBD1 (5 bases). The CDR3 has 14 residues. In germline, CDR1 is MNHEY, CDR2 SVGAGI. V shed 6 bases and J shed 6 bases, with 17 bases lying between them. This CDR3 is CASRGGLRVAEAFF. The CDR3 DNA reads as TGTGCCAGCAGGGGGGGACTGCGGGTGGCTGAAGCTTTCTTT.

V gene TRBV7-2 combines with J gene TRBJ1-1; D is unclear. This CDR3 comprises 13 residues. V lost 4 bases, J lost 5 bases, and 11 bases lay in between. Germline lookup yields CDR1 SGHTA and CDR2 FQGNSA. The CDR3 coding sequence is TGTGCCAGCAGCTGGTGGGAGAGAACTGAAGCTTTCTTT. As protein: CASSWWERTEAFF.

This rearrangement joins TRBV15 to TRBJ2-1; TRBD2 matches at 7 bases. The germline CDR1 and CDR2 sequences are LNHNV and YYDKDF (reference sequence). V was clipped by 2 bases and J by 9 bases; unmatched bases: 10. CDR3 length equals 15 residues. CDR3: CATSRSSGGGSEQFF. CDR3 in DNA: TGTGCCACCAGCAGATCTAGTGGGGGAGGGTCTGAGCAGTTCTTC. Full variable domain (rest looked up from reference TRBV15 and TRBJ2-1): DAMVIQNPRYQVTQFGKPVTLSCSQTLNHNVMYWYQQKSSQAPKLLFHYYDKDFNNEADTPDNFQSRRPNTSFCFLDIRSPGLGDTAMYLCATSRSSGGGSEQFFGPGTRLTVL.

In nucleotides, the CDR3 is TGCAGCGTGAAAGCGGGCTCCTACAATGAGCAGTTCTTC. Protein: CSVKAGSYNEQFF. V gene TRBV29-1 combines with J gene TRBJ2-1; tentatively, D is TRBD2 (6 bases). This CDR3 has 13 residues. Germline CDR1 SQVTM, CDR2 ANQGSEA. V shed 6 bases and J shed 0 bases, with 9 bases lying between them.

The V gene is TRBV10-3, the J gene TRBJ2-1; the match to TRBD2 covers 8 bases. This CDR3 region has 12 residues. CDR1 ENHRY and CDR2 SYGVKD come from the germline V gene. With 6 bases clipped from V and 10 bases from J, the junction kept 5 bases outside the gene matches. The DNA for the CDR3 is TGTGCCATCAGCCCGACTAGCGTCGAGCAGTTCTTC. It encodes CAISPTSVEQFF.

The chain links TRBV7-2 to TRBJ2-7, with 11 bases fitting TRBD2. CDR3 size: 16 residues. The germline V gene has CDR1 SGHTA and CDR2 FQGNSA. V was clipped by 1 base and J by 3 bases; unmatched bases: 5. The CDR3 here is CASSLGALAGGYEQYF. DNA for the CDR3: TGTGCCAGCAGCTTAGGCGCCCTAGCGGGAGGCTACGAGCAGTACTTC. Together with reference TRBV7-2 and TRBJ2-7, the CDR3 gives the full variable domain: GAGVSQSPSNKVTEKGKDVELRCDPISGHTALYWYRQSLGQGLEFLIYFQGNSAPDKSGLPSDRFSAERTGGSVSTLTIQRTQQEDSAVYLCASSLGALAGGYEQYFGPGTRLTVT.

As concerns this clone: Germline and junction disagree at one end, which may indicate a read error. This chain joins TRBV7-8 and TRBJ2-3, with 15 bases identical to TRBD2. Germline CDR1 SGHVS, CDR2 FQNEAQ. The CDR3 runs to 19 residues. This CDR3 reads CSSSLGGTSGGTSTDTQYF. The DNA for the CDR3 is TGTTCCAGCAGCTTGGGCGGGACTAGCGGGGGGACTAGCACAGATACGCAGTATTTT.